Listed below are T cell receptor beta chains from one sample, sequenced in a study of T cell repertoires in cytomegalovirus infection. The antigens for these receptors are not known. TCRdb processed the reads anew with MiXCR; each CDR3 protein has one entry. The top ten clones hold roughly two fifths of a sample with under 500,000 distinct CDR3 sequences, under 55% of them seen once. This sample comprised cultured PBMCs, obtained from culture after CMV antigen stimulation. These receptors were taken from a human donor in good health (CMV status not recorded). Some clones in this sample may be carry-over from other donors' samples. Both conserved end residues are trimmed from each CDR3. D genes are given only for firm matches. Rows give clone size only sometimes, using once, few, many, or a class for an expanded clone.

d_gene: NA; v_gene: TRBV19; abundance: NA; j_gene: TRBJ2-1; len: 12; CDR3aa: ASSIPGSLGEQF
d_gene: NA; v_gene: TRBV4-3; abundance: NA; j_gene: TRBJ2-4; len: 12; CDR3aa: ASSQESIRNIQY
d_gene: NA; v_gene: TRBV11-2; abundance: NA; j_gene: TRBJ1-1; len: 12; CDR3aa: ASSLWGVAGEAF
d_gene: NA; v_gene: TRBV11-3; abundance: NA; j_gene: TRBJ2-1; len: 14; CDR3aa: ASSTGASSFSSEQF
d_gene: NA; v_gene: TRBV11-1; abundance: few; j_gene: TRBJ2-1; len: 14; CDR3aa: ASSRALARSYNEQF
d_gene: TRBD2; v_gene: TRBV6-2/TRBV6-3; abundance: NA; j_gene: TRBJ2-3; len: 12; CDR3aa: ASSYSTSGDTQY
d_gene: TRBD2; v_gene: TRBV15; abundance: NA; j_gene: TRBJ2-3; len: 14; CDR3aa: ATSRVSGGAGDTQY
d_gene: NA; v_gene: TRBV9; abundance: NA; j_gene: TRBJ1-2; len: 10; CDR3aa: ASSTRAYGYT
d_gene: NA; v_gene: TRBV7-4; abundance: few; j_gene: TRBJ2-3; len: 13; CDR3aa: ASSLGTTDSRSQY
d_gene: TRBD2; v_gene: TRBV20-1; abundance: few; j_gene: TRBJ2-5; len: 11; CDR3aa: SANSGSGETQY
d_gene: NA; v_gene: TRBV7-2; abundance: few; j_gene: TRBJ1-4; len: 13; CDR3aa: ASSLFPAGNEKLF
d_gene: TRBD2; v_gene: TRBV11-2; abundance: NA; j_gene: TRBJ2-1; len: 12; CDR3aa: ASSFGTSPNEQF
d_gene: NA; v_gene: TRBV28; abundance: NA; j_gene: TRBJ1-5; len: 14; CDR3aa: ASTVLRGGVNQPQH
d_gene: TRBD1; v_gene: TRBV5-1; abundance: NA; j_gene: TRBJ2-7; len: 13; CDR3aa: ASSPRWGQGYEQY
d_gene: NA; v_gene: TRBV19; abundance: NA; j_gene: TRBJ2-1; len: 11; CDR3aa: ASSMVRVGEQF
d_gene: TRBD2; v_gene: TRBV7-2; abundance: many; j_gene: TRBJ2-1; len: 14; CDR3aa: ASSLVLAGAYNEQF
d_gene: NA; v_gene: TRBV12-3/TRBV12-4; abundance: NA; j_gene: TRBJ1-3; len: 10; CDR3aa: ASTYRANTIY
d_gene: NA; v_gene: TRBV7-9; abundance: few; j_gene: TRBJ2-5; len: 13; CDR3aa: ASSGGPGVQETQY
d_gene: NA; v_gene: TRBV2; abundance: NA; j_gene: TRBJ2-5; len: 10; CDR3aa: ASGTRGETQY
d_gene: TRBD2; v_gene: TRBV6-6; abundance: many; j_gene: TRBJ2-1; len: 12; CDR3aa: ASSLAGGYNEQF
d_gene: NA; v_gene: TRBV6-2/TRBV6-3; abundance: NA; j_gene: TRBJ2-7; len: 11; CDR3aa: ASSYQGSYEQY
d_gene: NA; v_gene: TRBV11-2; abundance: NA; j_gene: TRBJ1-1; len: 9; CDR3aa: ASNFGPEAF
d_gene: NA; v_gene: TRBV5-4; abundance: NA; j_gene: TRBJ1-2; len: 13; CDR3aa: ASSLARYNNYGYT
d_gene: NA; v_gene: TRBV7-2; abundance: NA; j_gene: TRBJ1-5; len: 11; CDR3aa: ASSFQGPPPQH
d_gene: NA; v_gene: TRBV7-9; abundance: NA; j_gene: TRBJ2-3; len: 13; CDR3aa: ASSRVGEGTDTQY
d_gene: TRBD2; v_gene: TRBV12-3/TRBV12-4; abundance: NA; j_gene: TRBJ2-1; len: 17; CDR3aa: ASSLVTPGLASRAHEQF
d_gene: NA; v_gene: TRBV7-6; abundance: NA; j_gene: TRBJ2-4; len: 12; CDR3aa: ASSPDGGRNIQY
d_gene: NA; v_gene: TRBV7-2; abundance: NA; j_gene: TRBJ2-3; len: 11; CDR3aa: ASSTRGADTQY
d_gene: TRBD2; v_gene: TRBV10-3; abundance: few; j_gene: TRBJ2-7; len: 12; CDR3aa: AISESGLAGEQY
d_gene: NA; v_gene: TRBV4-3; abundance: NA; j_gene: TRBJ2-7; len: 13; CDR3aa: ASSQAGAGRYEQY
d_gene: NA; v_gene: TRBV7-6; abundance: NA; j_gene: TRBJ2-5; len: 16; CDR3aa: ASSPWAETSGAAETQY
d_gene: TRBD2; v_gene: TRBV12-3/TRBV12-4; abundance: few; j_gene: TRBJ2-1; len: 15; CDR3aa: ASSLDLAGGLGDEQF
d_gene: TRBD2; v_gene: TRBV12-3/TRBV12-4; abundance: few; j_gene: TRBJ2-3; len: 12; CDR3aa: ASNAGGSTDTQY
d_gene: NA; v_gene: TRBV19; abundance: NA; j_gene: TRBJ2-1; len: 13; CDR3aa: ASRGGLPNSNEQF
d_gene: TRBD2; v_gene: TRBV18; abundance: NA; j_gene: TRBJ2-7; len: 16; CDR3aa: ASSPGLAGEPLTYEQY
d_gene: NA; v_gene: TRBV4-1; abundance: NA; j_gene: TRBJ1-2; len: 13; CDR3aa: ASSQERLLGEGYT
d_gene: NA; v_gene: TRBV7-2; abundance: NA; j_gene: TRBJ1-1; len: 11; CDR3aa: ASSIGSSTEAF
d_gene: TRBD1; v_gene: TRBV6-6; abundance: NA; j_gene: TRBJ1-3; len: 13; CDR3aa: ASRADRAPGNTIY
d_gene: NA; v_gene: TRBV2; abundance: few; j_gene: TRBJ2-1; len: 10; CDR3aa: ASELVGNEQF
d_gene: TRBD1; v_gene: TRBV5-1; abundance: NA; j_gene: TRBJ2-1; len: 13; CDR3aa: ASSRGQVSYNEQF